This entry features one TCR beta chain sequence. The data stem from a study of technical replicates of blood from a handful of donors. The V end was cut by 1 base, the J end by 6 bases, with 10 bases between. CDR3 length equals 13 residues. Germline V CDR1 and CDR2: MNHEY, SMNVEV (reference sequence). Only in-frame clones appear in the TCRdb table, and some are missing; sequencing was by immunoSEQ multiplex PCR. The table shows 85,000 to 90,000 clones, with 92% occurring only once. The sample taken for sequencing was T cells isolated from PBMCs. V usage is TRBV27 and J usage is TRBJ2-7; the D gene is possibly TRBD2 (5 bases). The clonotype comes from a human donor in good health. The chain's CDR3 is CASSLFSGVEQYF. In nucleotides, the CDR3 is TGTGCCAGCAGTTTATTTTCCGGGGTCGAGCAGTACTTC.